This TCR beta chain came from a study of cytomegalovirus exposure and HLA in healthy donors. Regarding the study as a whole: Later analysis showed most CMV-associated TCR beta chains appearing HLA-restricted.

This clone was found a few times. The antigen is not known. At the DNA level, this CDR3 is encoded by other sequences in the same sample as well. PCR used 60 Vbeta primers and 13 Jbeta primers. This table comes from immunoSEQ multiplex PCR, and its TCRdb copy is limited to in-frame clones, with some not included. Of some 120,000 clones listed, less than 80% are singletons. Sequenced sample: PBMCs. This clonotype originated in a man aged 50 to 60 in good health and CMV-seronegative.

The CDR3 bases are TGTGCCAGCAGCTTAGATAAGAGGCAGGGTAACTCTGAAGCTTTCTTT. It translates to CASSLDKRQGNSEAFF. The chain recombines TRBV11-2 with TRBJ1-1, with D tentatively TRBD1 (5 bases). Germline V CDR1 and CDR2: SGHAT, FQNNGV. The V end was cut by 0 bases, the J end by 6 bases, with 17 bases between. The CDR3 extends over 16 amino acids.